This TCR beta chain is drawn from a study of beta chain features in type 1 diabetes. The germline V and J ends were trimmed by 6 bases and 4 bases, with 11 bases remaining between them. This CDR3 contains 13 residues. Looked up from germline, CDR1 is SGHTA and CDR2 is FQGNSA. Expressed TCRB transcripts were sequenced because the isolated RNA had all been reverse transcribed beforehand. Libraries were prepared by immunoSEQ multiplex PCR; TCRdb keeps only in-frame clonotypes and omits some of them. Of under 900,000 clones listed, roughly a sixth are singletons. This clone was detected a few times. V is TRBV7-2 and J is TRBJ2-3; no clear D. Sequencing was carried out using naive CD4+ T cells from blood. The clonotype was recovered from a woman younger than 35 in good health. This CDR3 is CASSLPRADTQYF. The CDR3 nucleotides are TGTGCCAGCAGTCTTCCTCGAGCAGATACGCAGTATTTT. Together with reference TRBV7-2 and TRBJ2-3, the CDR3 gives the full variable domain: GAGVSQSPSNKVTEKGKDVELRCDPISGHTALYWYRQSLGQGLEFLIYFQGNSAPDKSGLPSDRFSAERTGGSVSTLTIQRTQQEDSAVYLCASSLPRADTQYFGPGTRLTVL.